This TCR beta chain was recovered during a study of OX40 agonist ivuxolimab in advanced cancers. Study summary: In this cohort, patients received ivuxolimab, an agonistic anti-OX40 (CD134) antibody.

Only one count was recorded for this clone. Its antigen is undetermined. Individuals having autoimmune disease history or systemic immunosuppression were not enrolled. Sequenced by immunoSEQ multiplex PCR; TCRdb stores in-frame clones only, minus some. The data show tens of thousands of clones, about 86% seen once. The V gene's germline CDR1 is KGHSH and CDR2 LQKENI. V lost 2 bases and J 1 base, leaving 3 bases between the germline ends. The CDR3 is 13 amino acids. Overall study findings and caveats: Normalized T-cell clonal expansion was also low in some nonresponders.

The source of this sequence is an adult with an advanced solid tumor such as melanoma, head and neck, liver or kidney cancer. The chain employs TRBV18 and TRBJ1-5; D not resolved. The source material was CD4+ or CD8+ T cells sorted from blood, sampled in a trial of the OX40 agonist ivuxolimab. The CDR3 region has the DNA TGTGCCAGCTCACCAGAAAGCAATCAGCCCCAGCATTTT. It encodes CASSPESNQPQHF.